Listed here are 7 T cell receptor beta chains from one sample, sequenced in a study of blood T cell repertoires in COVID-19. This table comes from immunoSEQ multiplex PCR, and its TCRdb copy is limited to in-frame clones, with some not included. The repertoire holds 250,000 to 300,000 clones, with 75% to 90% as singletons. Sequenced sample: peripheral blood. These receptors were taken from a woman aged 40-49 years who had recovered from COVID-19.

The J gene is TRBJ2-5, the V gene TRBV19, with a tentative D call TRBD2 (5 bases). The CDR3 length is 13 residues. V lost 5 bases, J lost 4 bases, and 11 bases lay in between. Germline values: CDR1 LNHDA, CDR2 SQIVND (reference sequence). CDR3 sequence reads: CASSEKAGETQYF. Here the CDR3 DNA reads TGTGCCAGTAGTGAGAAGGCGGGAGAGACCCAGTACTTC.

The rearrangement links TRBV5-1 to TRBJ2-7, with 9 nucleotides matching TRBD1. Germline V CDR1 and CDR2: SGHRS, YFSETQ. CDR3 length: 14 amino acids. Trimming removed 7 bases from V and 5 bases from J; junction bases left unmatched: 10. This CDR3 reads CASAGGTGYDEQYF. The CDR3 coding sequence is TGCGCCAGCGCTGGGGGGACAGGGTACGACGAGCAGTACTTC.

A single count supports this clone. This chain joins TRBV24-1 and TRBJ2-2, with D possibly TRBD1 on 5 matching bases. Trimming removed 4 bases from V and 7 bases from J, with 9 bases in between. The CDR3 spans 13 residues. Germline V gene data show CDR1 as KGHDR and CDR2 as SFDVKD. CDR3 sequence: CATSEQDGGELFF. DNA of the CDR3: TGTGCCACCAGTGAACAGGATGGCGGGGAGCTGTTTTTT.

This clone was counted a single time. The chain carries TRBV10-3 and TRBJ1-3; D call uncertain. CDR1 and CDR2 from the germline V gene are ENHRY and SYGVKD. V was shortened by 0 bases and J by 6 bases, with 6 bases between the two germline ends. The CDR3 totals 13 residues. CDR3 loop: CAISESGENTIYF. In DNA, the CDR3 is TGTGCCATCAGTGAGTCGGGAGAAAACACCATATATTTT.

V and J are TRBV6-1 and TRBJ2-3, with TRBD1 as a possible D gene (5 bases). CDR1 and CDR2 from the germline V gene are MNHNS and SASEGT. This CDR3 region has 17 residues. Deletions cut 4 bases from V and 2 bases from J, with 19 bases between. CDR3 in amino acids: CASSGEADRRFTDTQYF. The CDR3 nucleotides are TGTGCCAGCAGTGGAGAGGCCGACAGACGCTTCACAGATACGCAGTATTTT.

The chain uses TRBV29-1 and TRBJ2-3; maybe TRBD2 (6 bases). CDR1 is SQVTM, CDR2 ANQGSEA, per germline. The ends were cut back, 5 bases at V and 6 bases at J, with 24 bases in the middle. This CDR3 contains 16 residues. The CDR3 loop is CSVQGWSGPGADTQYF. CDR3 DNA sequence: TGCAGCGTTCAAGGTTGGAGCGGTCCGGGAGCGGATACGCAGTATTTT.

The chain uses TRBV12-5 and TRBJ1-2; D is possibly TRBD1 (5 bases). Per germline, CDR1 LGHNT and CDR2 FRNRAP. CDR3 length: 21 residues. Trimming removed 0 bases at V and 2 bases at J, with 28 bases between. CDR3 sequence reads: CASGLVLGNQGRVPGNYGYTF. The DNA of the CDR3 is TGTGCTAGTGGTTTGGTACTGGGCAATCAGGGCAGGGTCCCCGGGAACTATGGCTACACCTTC.